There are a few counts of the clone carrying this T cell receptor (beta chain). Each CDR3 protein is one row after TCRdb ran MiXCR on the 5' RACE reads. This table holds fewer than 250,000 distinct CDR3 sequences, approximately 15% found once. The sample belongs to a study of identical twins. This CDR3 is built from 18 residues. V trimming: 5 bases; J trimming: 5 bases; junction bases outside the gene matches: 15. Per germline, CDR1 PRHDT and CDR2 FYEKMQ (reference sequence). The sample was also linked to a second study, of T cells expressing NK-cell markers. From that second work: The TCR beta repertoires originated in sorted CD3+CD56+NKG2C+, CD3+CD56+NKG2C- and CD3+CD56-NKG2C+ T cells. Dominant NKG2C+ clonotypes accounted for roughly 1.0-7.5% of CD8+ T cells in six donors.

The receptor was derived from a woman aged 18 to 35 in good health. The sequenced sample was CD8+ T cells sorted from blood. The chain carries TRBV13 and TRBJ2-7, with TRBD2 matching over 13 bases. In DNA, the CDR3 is TGTGCCAGCAGCCAGGGGACTAGCGGGACCAACTTCGGGGACGAGCAGTACTTC. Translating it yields CASSQGTSGTNFGDEQYF.